The 11 T cell receptor beta chains below all came from one sample that was sequenced in a study of T cell responses to AZD1222 COVID-19 vaccine (TCRdb year 2021). Library preparation employed the immunoSEQ multiplex PCR assay. In TCRdb, the immuneACCESS table is reduced to in-frame sequences with V and J assigned. These tables do not hold every clone; where another copy was compared, an unresolved V gene accounts for under half, and the others remain unexplained. This sample lists some 86,000 clones; 92% were detected once. Together, the top ten hold roughly 4.9% of the sample. The time point label of this sample denotes: baseline before first vaccination. The sample in question was peripheral blood, obtained on day 0 of AZD1222 vaccination. The receptors originated from an adult in good health.

The chain carries TRBV28 and TRBJ2-3; 9 nucleotides line up with TRBD2. V shed 6 bases and J 7 bases; nucleotides not matched to a gene: 14. Per the germline V gene, CDR1 is MDHEN and CDR2 is SYDVKM. The CDR3 runs to 16 residues. CDR3 amino acids: CASSPGGSGSRNTQYF. The CDR3 DNA sequence: TGTGCCAGCAGCCCGGGGGGTAGCGGGAGTCGGAATACGCAGTATTTT. The variable domain in full, completed from reference TRBV28 and TRBJ2-3, reads DVKVTQSSRYLVKRTGEKVFLECVQDMDHENMFWYRQDPGLGLRLIYFSYDVKMKEKGDIPEGYSVSREKKERFSLILESASTNQTSMYLCASSPGGSGSRNTQYFGPGTRLTVL.

In this sample, this clone turned up a few times. The rearrangement uses TRBV28 and TRBJ1-6; possibly TRBD1 for D (6 bases). The CDR3 has 15 residues. CDR1 and CDR2 (germline): MDHEN, SYDVKM. Trimming left V 6 bases short and J 3 bases short, with 12 bases between. This CDR3 reads CASSPGANYNSPLHF. CDR3 DNA: TGTGCCAGCAGCCCAGGGGCAAACTATAATTCACCCCTCCACTTT.

This sequence joins TRBV27 and TRBJ2-7; 9 positions match TRBD2. V trimming: 5 bases; J trimming: 0 bases; junction bases outside the gene matches: 2. The CDR3 sequence is 14 residues long. Germline CDR1 is MNHEY and CDR2 is SMNVEV (reference sequence). CDR3 coding DNA: TGTGCCAGCAGTCTAGCGGGACCCTCCTACGAGCAGTACTTC. It is translated as CASSLAGPSYEQYF.

The sample holds a few counts of this clone. The chain recombines TRBV19 with TRBJ1-1; 10 bases align to TRBD1. The CDR3 has 16 amino acids. Germline trimming cut 6 bases from V and 1 base from J; bases unmatched to any gene: 8. CDR1 is LNHDA and CDR2 is SQIVND in the germline V gene (reference sequence). CDR3 sequence: CASRGQDRGSNTEAFF. The CDR3 region has the DNA TGTGCCAGTAGGGGACAGGACAGGGGGTCGAACACTGAAGCTTTCTTT.

This chain uses TRBV10-2 with TRBJ1-3; D possibly corresponds to TRBD1 (6 bases). This CDR3 has 14 amino acids. CDR1 and CDR2 from the germline V gene are WSHSY and SAAADI. With 7 bases removed from V and 4 bases from J, the gap between germline ends came to 14 bases. CDR3 loop: CASNDRTEGNTIYF. The CDR3 region has the DNA TGCGCCAGCAACGATCGGACAGAAGGAAACACCATATATTTT.

This chain connects TRBV7-2 to TRBJ1-3, with D possibly matching TRBD1 (5 bases). Trimming removed 6 bases from V and 4 bases from J, with 16 bases in between. This CDR3 is 15 amino acids long. Germline V CDR1 and CDR2: SGHTA, FQGNSA. The CDR3 DNA follows: TGTGCCAGCAGGGGGAGGGGATGGACCGGAAACACCATATATTTT. Residues: CASRGRGWTGNTIYF.

The chain uses TRBV9 and TRBJ2-7, with TRBD2 matching over 8 bases. The J segment lost 7 bases and the V segment lost 3 bases, leaving 12 bases of the junction unmatched. The CDR3 extends over 15 amino acids. The germline CDR1 and CDR2 sequences are SGDLS and YYNGEE. The CDR3 loop reads CASSASGSAAREQYF. The CDR3, as DNA: TGTGCCAGCAGCGCAAGCGGGAGTGCCGCGAGGGAGCAGTACTTC.

This clone has a single count. V and J are TRBV5-4 and TRBJ1-2, with a tentative D call TRBD1 (6 bases). CDR3 length: 16 residues. Germline-derived CDR1 and CDR2 are SGHNT and YYREEE (reference sequence). Between the trimmed V and J ends, which lost 0 bases and 4 bases, there was a span of 16 bases. The CDR3 region is CASSLEFRGAGYGYTF. The CDR3 DNA reads TGTGCCAGCAGCTTGGAGTTCCGGGGGGCTGGCTATGGCTACACCTTC.

This clone showed up just a few times. The chain employs TRBV27 and TRBJ2-7, with D perhaps matching TRBD1 (7 bases). The CDR3 has 15 amino acids. CDR1 and CDR2 from the germline V gene are MNHEY and SMNVEV (reference sequence). V lost 5 bases and J 6 bases, leaving 20 bases between the germline ends. CDR3 in amino acids: CASSPPRRGPGEQYF. CDR3 in DNA: TGTGCCAGCAGTCCCCCAAGGAGGGGGCCTGGCGAGCAGTACTTC.

This clone is a singleton in its sample. DNA of the CDR3: TGCGCCAGCAGCCGGGTGGAGGGCCGGGATGGCTACACCTTC. It translates to CASSRVEGRDGYTF. V and J are TRBV5-1 and TRBJ1-2; D gene ambiguous. V dropped 4 bases and J dropped 6 bases, with 16 bases sitting between them. Germline values: CDR1 SGHRS, CDR2 YFSETQ. CDR3 length: 14 amino acids.

The V and J genes are TRBV18 and TRBJ2-7; TRBD1 matches 7 bases. V dropped 4 bases and J dropped 1; count of bases not matched to a gene: 7. The germline CDR1 and CDR2 sequences are KGHSH and LQKENI. This CDR3 comprises 15 residues. CDR3 in amino acids: CASSHPGQTSYEQYF. CDR3 coding DNA: TGTGCCAGCTCACATCCGGGACAGACTTCCTACGAGCAGTACTTC. Full variable domain (missing parts from reference TRBV18 and TRBJ2-7): NAGVMQNPRHLVRRRGQEARLRCSPMKGHSHVYWYRQLPEEGLKFMVYLQKENIIDESGMPKERFSAEFPKEGPSILRIQQVVRGDSAAYFCASSHPGQTSYEQYFGPGTRLTVT.